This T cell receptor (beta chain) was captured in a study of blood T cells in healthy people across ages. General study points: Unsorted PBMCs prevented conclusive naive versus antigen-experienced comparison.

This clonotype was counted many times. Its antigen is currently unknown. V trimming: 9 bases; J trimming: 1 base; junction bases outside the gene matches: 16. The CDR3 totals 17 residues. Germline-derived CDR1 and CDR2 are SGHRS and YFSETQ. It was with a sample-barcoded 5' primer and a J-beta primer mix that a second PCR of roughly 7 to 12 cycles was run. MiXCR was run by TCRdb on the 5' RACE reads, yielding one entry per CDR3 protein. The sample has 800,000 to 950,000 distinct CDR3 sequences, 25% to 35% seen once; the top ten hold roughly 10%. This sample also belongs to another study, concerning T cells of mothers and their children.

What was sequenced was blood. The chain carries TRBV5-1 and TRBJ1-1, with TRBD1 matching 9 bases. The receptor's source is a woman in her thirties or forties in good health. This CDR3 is CATIASGTGSRNTEAFF. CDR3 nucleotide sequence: TGCGCCACCATAGCGTCCGGGACAGGGAGTCGGAACACTGAAGCTTTCTTT.